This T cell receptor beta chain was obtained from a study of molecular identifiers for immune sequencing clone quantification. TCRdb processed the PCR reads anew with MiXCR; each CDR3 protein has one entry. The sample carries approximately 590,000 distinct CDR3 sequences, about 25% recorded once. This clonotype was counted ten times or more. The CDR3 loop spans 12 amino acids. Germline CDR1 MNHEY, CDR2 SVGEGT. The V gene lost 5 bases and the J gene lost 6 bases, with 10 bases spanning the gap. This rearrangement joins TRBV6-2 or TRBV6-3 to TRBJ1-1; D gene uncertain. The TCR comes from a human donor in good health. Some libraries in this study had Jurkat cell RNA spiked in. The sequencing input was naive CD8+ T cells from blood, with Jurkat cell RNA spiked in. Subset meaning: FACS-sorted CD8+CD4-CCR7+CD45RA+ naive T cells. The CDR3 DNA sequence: TGTGCCAGCAGTCCACGGCATTCTGAAGCTTTCTTT. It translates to CASSPRHSEAFF.